A single sample is the source of the 27 T cell receptor beta chains below, sequenced in a study of lung T cells in sarcoidosis with Löfgren's syndrome. TCRdb processed the reads anew with MiXCR; each CDR3 protein has one entry. The table has fewer than 80,000 distinct CDR3 sequences, around 20% seen once. Specimen: CD4+ T cells from PBMCs. Receptor source: a human donor with sarcoidosis (Löfgren's syndrome or another form), or a control subject (not recorded which).

This clonotype showed up just a few times. The chain combines TRBV11-2 with TRBJ1-4; no clear D gene. V lost 1 base, J lost 4 bases, and 4 bases lay in between. Germline V CDR1 and CDR2: SGHAT, FQNNGV. The length of the CDR3 is 13 residues. CDR3 region: CASSLAVNEKLFF. The CDR3 bases are TGTGCCAGCAGCTTAGCGGTTAATGAAAAACTGTTTTTT.

This clonotype was recorded many times. The V and J genes are TRBV24-1 and TRBJ1-1; 7 bases match TRBD1. Trimming at V came to 7 bases and at J to 5 bases, leaving 12 bases not matched to a gene. CDR1 is KGHDR and CDR2 is SFDVKD in the germline V gene. This CDR3 has 15 residues. The CDR3 protein is CATRTGFGINTEAFF. CDR3 sequence (DNA): TGTGCCACCAGGACAGGGTTCGGAATTAATACTGAAGCTTTCTTT.

A remark on this clonotype: One junction end disagrees with the germline gene, perhaps due to a read error. CDR3 in amino acids: CSVRDPIRTSGSGEQFF. The CDR3 nucleotides are TGCAGTGTTAGAGATCCTATACGGACTAGCGGGAGTGGTGAGCAGTTCTTC. The chain recombines TRBV20-1 with TRBJ2-1, with 13 bases that match TRBD2. The germline CDR1 and CDR2 sequences are DFQATT and SNEGSKA (reference sequence). CDR3 length: 17 residues.

This clonotype was counted at least ten times. The chain joins TRBV7-9 to TRBJ2-2, with 10 bases that match TRBD1. The germline gives CDR1 SEHNR, CDR2 FQNEAQ (reference sequence). With 5 bases clipped from V and 0 bases from J, the junction kept 3 bases outside the gene matches. The CDR3 sequence is 16 residues long. The CDR3 here is CASSRGQGPNTGELFF. The CDR3 coding sequence is TGTGCCAGCAGCCGGGGACAGGGGCCGAACACCGGGGAGCTGTTTTTT.

This clonotype was recorded a few times. The rearrangement joins TRBV4-3 to TRBJ2-1; TRBD1 matches 9 bases. Germline V gene data show CDR1 as LGHNA and CDR2 as YSLEER. CDR3 length equals 15 residues. V trimming: 4 bases; J trimming: 8 bases; junction bases outside the gene matches: 9. CDR3: CASSLVPGQGYEQFF. The CDR3 coding sequence is TGCGCCAGCAGCCTAGTTCCGGGACAGGGATATGAGCAGTTCTTC.

This clonotype was recorded a few times. This chain joins TRBV25-1 and TRBJ2-1; 7 nucleotides align to TRBD2. J was trimmed by 6 bases and V by 1 base; bases with no gene match: 9. The germline V gene encodes CDR1 MGHDK and CDR2 SYGVNS. The CDR3 consists of 16 residues. The CDR3 bases are TGTGCCAGCAGTGAATGGGGAGGGGCCCGGTTCAATGAGCAGTTCTTC. This gives the protein CASSEWGGARFNEQFF.

This clonotype was found many times. The rearrangement joins TRBV6-1 to TRBJ1-4; TRBD1 matches 7 bases. Germline CDR1 MNHNS, CDR2 SASEGT. The CDR3 is 14 residues long. V dropped 4 bases and J dropped 8; count of bases not matched to a gene: 7. CDR3 sequence reads: CASSGGDSNEKLFF. The CDR3 nucleotides read TGTGCCAGCAGTGGGGGGGACAGCAACGAAAAACTGTTTTTT.

This clonotype was seen only a few times. V gene TRBV12-3 or TRBV12-4 combines with J gene TRBJ2-7; 11 positions agree with TRBD2. This CDR3 spans 17 amino acids. V was clipped by 1 base and J by 3 bases; unmatched bases: 8. The chain's CDR3 is CASSLGGGTSGLYEQYF. The CDR3 coding sequence is TGTGCCAGCAGTTTAGGAGGCGGGACTAGCGGCCTCTACGAGCAGTACTTC.

This clonotype was seen more than once but under ten times. The gene calls are TRBV2 and TRBJ1-6; 9 bases are a match to TRBD1. The CDR3 contains 14 residues. After removal of 8 bases from V and 7 bases from J, the junction contained 6 bases not matched to a gene. Germline loops: CDR1 SNHLY, CDR2 FYNNEI. CDR3 nucleotides: TGTGCCAGCGGGCGGGACAGGGTCAATTCACCCCTCCACTTT. Its translation is CASGRDRVNSPLHF.

Points on this clonotype: A much larger clone differs from this one at a single base, so this may be a read error. The rearrangement links TRBV6-6 to TRBJ2-2; D gene unclear. Trimming took 10 bases from V and 0 from J, leaving 18 bases between them. Germline-derived CDR1 and CDR2 are MNHNY and SVGAGI (reference sequence). This CDR3 is built from 16 residues. The CDR3 nucleotides are TGTGCCACCGCAAAGAGCGCAAGCGCGAACACCGGGGAGCTGTTTTTT. This codes for CATAKSASANTGELFF.

Only a few counts were recorded for this clonotype. The junction and the germline gene differ at one end; a read error may be behind it. The J gene is TRBJ1-2, the V gene TRBV20-1; D might be TRBD1 (6 bases). CDR3 size: 13 residues. The germline V gene encodes CDR1 DFQATT and CDR2 SNEGSKA (reference sequence). CDR3 sequence (DNA): TGCAGTGCTAGGAACAGGGCTAAGTATGGCTACACCTTC. Encoded protein: CSARNRAKYGYTF.

The table lists this clonotype with a count of one. V usage is TRBV19 and J usage is TRBJ1-5; TRBD1 agrees at 9 bases. V gave up 8 bases and J gave up 2 bases; unmatched junction bases: 7. The CDR3 extends over 15 amino acids. Germline assignment: CDR1 LNHDA and CDR2 SQIVND (reference sequence). CDR3 sequence (DNA): TGTGCCAGTGGTCCGACAGGGGGAGGCAATCAGCCCCAGCATTTT. This gives the protein CASGPTGGGNQPQHF.

This clonotype was seen many times. V gene TRBV19 combines with J gene TRBJ1-1; 8 positions agree with TRBD1. Germline trimming cut 4 bases from V and 4 bases from J; bases unmatched to any gene: 8. CDR1 is LNHDA, CDR2 SQIVND, per germline (reference sequence). CDR3 size: 15 residues. The CDR3 coding sequence is TGTGCCAGTAGTACCTCGGACAGGGAATCCACTGAAGCTTTCTTT. Its translation: CASSTSDRESTEAFF.

To note about this clonotype: Being one base from a much bigger clone, this may be a read error. This chain links TRBV3-1 with TRBJ2-1; D remains ambiguous. The germline V gene encodes CDR1 LGHDT and CDR2 YNNKEL (reference sequence). The CDR3 length is 15 residues. CDR3 coding DNA: TGTGCCAGCAGCCAAGCGACAAGGTTAGGCAATGAGCCGTTCTTC. This translates into CASSQATRLGNEPFF.

As regards this clonotype: A much larger clone sits a single nucleotide away, making a read error possible. The chain uses TRBV20-1 and TRBJ2-3; tentatively, D is TRBD1 or TRBD2 (5 bases each). CDR3 size: 17 residues. V lost 2 bases and J 6 bases, leaving 24 bases between the germline ends. The germline V gene has CDR1 DFQATT and CDR2 SNEGSKA (reference sequence). DNA for the CDR3: TGCAGTGCTAGAACATACTCGGGACCAGTGACATCGGATACGCAGTATTTT. Its translation: CSARTYSGPVTSDTQYF.

This clonotype was counted ten times or more. The J gene is TRBJ2-3, the V gene TRBV4-1, with 9 bases identical to TRBD2. The germline gives CDR1 MGHRA, CDR2 YSYEKL. After removal of 1 base from V and 5 bases from J, the junction contained 10 bases not matched to a gene. CDR3 size: 17 residues. CDR3 sequence: CASSQGVAGGPEDTQYF. The CDR3 nucleotides are TGCGCCAGCAGCCAAGGAGTTGCGGGGGGGCCTGAAGATACGCAGTATTTT.

With respect to this clonotype: A much larger clone differs by one base, so this may be a read error. DNA of the CDR3: TGCAGTGCTGGTAACAAGGGGTTCTTACCCAGTTCACCCCTCCACTTT. It yields the protein CSAGNKGFLPSSPLHF. The chain carries TRBV20-1 and TRBJ1-6; tentative D call: TRBD1 (5 bases). CDR3 length equals 16 residues. CDR1 and CDR2 from the germline V gene are DFQATT and SNEGSKA (reference sequence). Trimming took off 5 bases at V and 9 bases at J, with 23 bases between the two ends.

This clonotype was seen more than once but under ten times. The chain joins TRBV4-1 to TRBJ1-1, with D perhaps matching TRBD1 (6 bases). V gave up 7 bases and J gave up 3 bases, with 15 bases separating them. The CDR3 is 14 residues long. Germline V gene data show CDR1 as MGHRA and CDR2 as YSYEKL. The CDR3 loop is CASTSGTRDTEAFF. CDR3 DNA: TGCGCCAGCACCTCCGGGACACGAGACACTGAAGCTTTCTTT.

The V call is TRBV5-1, the J call TRBJ1-2; TRBD1 agrees at 8 bases. Trimming cost V 6 bases and J 0 bases; bases outside gene matches: 4. The length of the CDR3 is 14 residues. Looked up from germline, CDR1 is SGHRS and CDR2 is YFSETQ. The CDR3 protein is CASTPGQANYGYTF. CDR3 sequence (DNA): TGCGCCAGCACCCCGGGACAGGCTAACTATGGCTACACCTTC.

This clonotype was found many times. The rearrangement links TRBV28 to TRBJ1-2; D is undetermined. The CDR3 loop spans 13 amino acids. V was pared by 4 bases and J by 5 bases, with 11 bases between. In germline, CDR1 is MDHEN, CDR2 SYDVKM. The CDR3 spells CASSSVSRYGYTF. As DNA, the CDR3 is TGTGCCAGCAGTTCAGTGTCCCGATATGGCTACACCTTC.

At least ten counts were recorded for this clonotype. The J gene is TRBJ1-5, the V gene TRBV6-1; 8 bases match TRBD1. The CDR3 contains 15 residues. Germline lookup yields CDR1 MNHNS and CDR2 SASEGT. After removal of 1 base from V and 7 bases from J, the junction contained 6 bases not matched to a gene. Written as DNA, the CDR3 is TGTGCCAGCAGTGAAGTCAGGACAGGGAGACAGCCCCAGCATTTT. It translates to CASSEVRTGRQPQHF.

In regard to this clonotype: This may come from a read error, since a much larger clone is one base off. The J gene is TRBJ2-1, the V gene TRBV20-1; 16 nucleotides align to TRBD2. The CDR3 is 21 residues long. Germline V gene lookup returns CDR1 DFQATT and CDR2 SNEGSKA (reference sequence). The CDR3 is CNARGRERGTSGRGSYNEQFF. The CDR3 nucleotides read TGCAATGCTAGAGGTCGGGAGCGGGGGACTAGCGGGAGGGGAAGCTACAATGAGCAGTTCTTC.

This clonotype has at least ten counts. The chain links TRBV20-1 to TRBJ2-1, with TRBD2 identical over 11 bases. In germline, CDR1 is DFQATT, CDR2 SNEGSKA (reference sequence). The CDR3 extends over 14 amino acids. The V and J ends lost 7 bases and 6 bases, in that order; junction bases with no gene match: 8. The CDR3 region has the DNA TGCAGTGTGCTTAGGCTAGCGGGGGGCAATGAGCAGTTCTTC. As protein: CSVLRLAGGNEQFF.

The chain has TRBV3-1 and TRBJ2-7; 10 bases are shared with TRBD2. The CDR3 runs to 16 residues. Germline CDR1 reads LGHDT; CDR2 reads YNNKEL (reference sequence). J gave up 5 bases and V 1 base, and 8 bases lay outside the gene matches. The DNA for the CDR3 is TGTGCCAGCAGCCAAGTACTAGCGGGGAATCTGCACGAGCAGTACGTC. This encodes CASSQVLAGNLHEQYV.

This clonotype was detected many times. The gene calls are TRBV10-3 and TRBJ2-7, with TRBD2 matching over 7 bases. CDR1 ENHRY and CDR2 SYGVKD come from the germline V gene. With V trimmed by 5 bases and J by 0 bases, 4 bases remained unmatched. The length of the CDR3 is 14 residues. The CDR3 loop is CAISLAESSYEQYF. In DNA form, the CDR3 reads TGTGCCATCAGTCTAGCGGAAAGCTCCTACGAGCAGTACTTC.

This clonotype was seen many times. The chain uses TRBV11-2 and TRBJ2-5; D may be TRBD1 (6 bases). In germline, CDR1 is SGHAT, CDR2 FQNNGV. The CDR3 consists of 14 residues. V was shortened by 3 bases and J by 0 bases, with 8 bases between the two germline ends. The CDR3 region has the DNA TGTGCCAGCAGCTTTCAGGGGTACCAAGAGACCCAGTACTTC. It encodes CASSFQGYQETQYF.

This clonotype appeared many times. The chain is built from TRBV7-9 and TRBJ1-4; D is uncertain. Germline V gives CDR1 SEHNR, CDR2 FQNEAQ (reference sequence). Trimming stripped 4 bases from V and 8 bases from J, with 11 bases between. The CDR3 consists of 13 residues. The CDR3 region is CASSSQGGEKLFF. In DNA form, the CDR3 reads TGTGCCAGCAGCTCCCAAGGTGGGGAAAAACTGTTTTTT.